Shown below are 21 T cell receptor beta chains from a single sample sequenced in a study of CD8+CD57+ T cells in acquired aplastic anemia. The TCR beta profiling, which covered VDJ combination and CDR3 sequence, was carried out using genomic DNA as the template. TCRdb independently ran MiXCR on the reads; one entry per CDR3 protein. In the table there are around 200,000 distinct CDR3 sequences, less than 70% of which are singletons. Specimen: sorted CD4+, CD8+, or CD8+CD57+ T cells (not recorded which) from PBMCs. The receptor set was obtained from a human donor in good health, serving as a control.

This rearrangement joins TRBV20-1 to TRBJ2-5; 9 bases are a match to TRBD1. The trim removed 6 bases at V and 4 bases at J, leaving 0 bases unmatched. Germline assignment: CDR1 DFQATT and CDR2 SNEGSKA (reference sequence). The CDR3 has 11 amino acids. The CDR3 bases are TGCAGTGCGGACAGGGGAGAGACCCAGTACTTC. Protein product: CSADRGETQYF.

This clonotype showed up many times. This sequence joins TRBV7-9 and TRBJ2-3, with 7 bases fitting TRBD2. The CDR3 spans 17 residues. V shed 1 base, J shed 3 bases, and the junction held 10 bases outside the gene matches. Per the germline V gene, CDR1 is SEHNR and CDR2 is FQNEAQ (reference sequence). CDR3 coding DNA: TGTGCCAGCAGCTTAGATTTGTCTAGCGGAGTGACAGATACGCAGTATTTT. Translating gives CASSLDLSSGVTDTQYF.

This clonotype was recorded once. The rearrangement uses TRBV3-1 and TRBJ2-6, with a weak D call TRBD1 (5 bases). Trimming took off 4 bases at V and 4 bases at J, with 11 bases between the two ends. This CDR3 contains 15 residues. CDR1 LGHDT and CDR2 YNNKEL come from the germline V gene (reference sequence). The CDR3 protein is CASSLGAEGANVLTF. CDR3 nucleotides: TGTGCCAGCAGCCTAGGGGCGGAAGGGGCCAACGTCCTGACTTTC.

This clonotype has ten or more counts. This chain joins TRBV7-9 and TRBJ1-1; D is uncertain. Per germline, CDR1 SEHNR and CDR2 FQNEAQ (reference sequence). The CDR3 covers 15 residues. The V end lost 1 base, the J end lost 4 bases, and 13 bases lay between the germline ends. CDR3: CASSLGEPGSTEAFF. In nucleotides, the CDR3 is TGTGCCAGCAGCTTAGGTGAGCCGGGATCCACTGAAGCTTTCTTT.

There are many counts of this clonotype. V usage is TRBV11-2 and J usage is TRBJ1-1; D uncertain. The CDR3 extends over 21 amino acids. Germline lookup yields CDR1 SGHAT and CDR2 FQNNGV. The V end was cut by 4 bases, the J end by 1 base, with 31 bases between. The CDR3 sequence: CASSSTPFFLFGNWTNTEAFF. CDR3 DNA sequence: TGTGCCAGCAGCTCAACCCCCTTCTTCTTGTTTGGGAATTGGACGAACACTGAAGCTTTCTTT. Based on the CDR3 plus reference TRBV11-2 and TRBJ1-1, the full variable domain is EAGVAQSPRYKIIEKRQSVAFWCNPISGHATLYWYQQILGQGPKLLIQFQNNGVVDDSQLPKDRFSAERLKGVDSTLKIQPAKLEDSAVYLCASSSTPFFLFGNWTNTEAFFGQGTRLTVV.

The CDR3 DNA follows: TGCAGTGCTAGAAGGGCGGGAGCCCACTACGAGCAGTACTTC. This encodes CSARRAGAHYEQYF. This chain uses TRBV20-1 with TRBJ2-7, with 7 positions matching TRBD2. Germline assignment: CDR1 DFQATT and CDR2 SNEGSKA (reference sequence). CDR3 length: 14 residues. Trimming took 2 bases from V and 3 from J; bases not matched to a gene: 7.

Comments on this clonotype: Just one base apart from a much larger clone, this may be a read error. The chain recombines TRBV12-3 or TRBV12-4 with TRBJ2-1, with 8 bases matching TRBD1. This CDR3 comprises 13 residues. CDR3 amino acids: CASSLDQGAEQCF. DNA for the CDR3: TGTGCCAGCAGTTTAGACCAGGGGGCTGAGCAGTGCTTC.

This chain uses TRBV2 with TRBJ2-1; 7 positions match TRBD1. The CDR3 is 18 amino acids. Germline V CDR1 and CDR2: SNHLY, FYNNEI. Unmatched junction bases numbered 14, after V lost 3 bases and J lost 3 bases. CDR3 nucleotide sequence: TGTGCCAGCAGTGAGAATACGGACAGGTTGGAAGGCTACAATGAGCAGTTCTTC. The encoded protein is CASSENTDRLEGYNEQFF.

The chain carries TRBV5-6 and TRBJ2-7, with 16 nucleotides matching TRBD2. The junction had 6 bases not matched to a gene; V was cut back by 8 bases and J by 1 base. CDR1 and CDR2 from the germline V gene are SGHDT and YYEEEE. The length of the CDR3 is 16 residues. Here the CDR3 DNA reads TGTGCCAGTGGGACTAGCGGGGGGGCCAAATCCTACGAGCAGTACTTC. It yields the protein CASGTSGGAKSYEQYF.

Many counts were recorded for this clonotype. The chain carries TRBV6-1 and TRBJ2-7, with D tentatively TRBD2 (5 bases). Germline values: CDR1 MNHNS, CDR2 SASEGT. V lost 1 base and J 6 bases, leaving 16 bases between the germline ends. The CDR3 spans 15 residues. The CDR3 loop reads CASSEVGEPPGEQYF. The CDR3, as DNA: TGTGCCAGCAGTGAAGTCGGGGAACCTCCGGGCGAGCAGTACTTC.

At least ten counts were recorded for this clonotype. This rearrangement joins TRBV6-1 to TRBJ2-7; 7 positions agree with TRBD1. After removal of 6 bases from V and 5 bases from J, the junction contained 10 bases not matched to a gene. Germline CDR1 MNHNS, CDR2 SASEGT. The CDR3 consists of 14 residues. The CDR3 loop reads CASRTFSGTDEQYF. CDR3 in DNA: TGTGCCAGCAGAACTTTTTCCGGGACAGACGAGCAGTACTTC.

This clonotype was recorded a few times. The rearrangement joins TRBV19 to TRBJ1-4; 8 bases fit TRBD1. The V segment lost 5 bases and the J segment 5 bases; nucleotides outside the gene matches: 4. Germline-derived CDR1 and CDR2 are LNHDA and SQIVND (reference sequence). This CDR3 spans 14 amino acids. CDR3 bases: TGTGCCAGTAGTCTCGGGACAGGAAATGAAAAACTGTTTTTT. Its protein product is CASSLGTGNEKLFF.

The chain couples TRBV7-9 to TRBJ1-1; D is ambiguous. Per germline, CDR1 SEHNR and CDR2 FQNEAQ (reference sequence). CDR3 length equals 13 residues. Between the trimmed V and J ends, which lost 5 bases and 11 bases, there was a span of 18 bases. CDR3 sequence: CASSQDGLKAAFF. The CDR3 DNA sequence: TGTGCCAGCAGCCAGGACGGTCTGAAGGCGGCTTTCTTT.

The chain couples TRBV2 to TRBJ1-2, with 7 bases fitting TRBD1. Per germline, CDR1 SNHLY and CDR2 FYNNEI. The CDR3 covers 15 residues. V was pared by 1 base and J by 7 bases, with 9 bases of the junction left unmatched. As DNA, the CDR3 is TGTGCCAGCAGTGAAGAGGTAGGGGGCTCGTCTGGCTACACCTTC. Protein product: CASSEEVGGSSGYTF.

The table lists this clonotype with a count of one. The chain has TRBV7-2 and TRBJ1-2; tentatively, D is TRBD1 (5 bases). Trimming left V 3 bases short and J 3 bases short, with 8 bases between. Germline CDR1 and CDR2: SGHTA and FQGNSA. There are 13 residues in the CDR3. CDR3 in amino acids: CASSFGGDYGYTF. For the CDR3, the DNA is TGTGCCAGCAGCTTCGGGGGGGACTATGGCTACACCTTC.

This clonotype was counted many times. The rearrangement joins TRBV20-1 to TRBJ2-3, with 7 bases aligning to TRBD2. The trim removed 3 bases at V and 5 bases at J, leaving 5 bases unmatched. There are 13 residues in the CDR3. Germline values: CDR1 DFQATT, CDR2 SNEGSKA (reference sequence). CDR3 DNA: TGCAGTGCTAGCGGGGGGAGAGAAGATACGCAGTATTTT. It specifies CSASGGREDTQYF.

Ten or more counts support this clonotype. The V call is TRBV6-6, the J call TRBJ2-7; perhaps TRBD2 as D (6 bases). Trimming removed 6 bases from V and 0 bases from J, with 18 bases in between. The CDR3 contains 16 residues. Germline loops: CDR1 MNHNY, CDR2 SVGAGI (reference sequence). The CDR3 DNA reads as TGTGCCAGCAGGACCCGGGGAGGAAAGAGCTCCTACGAGCAGTACTTC. This encodes CASRTRGGKSSYEQYF.

The CDR3 reads CSVVGGLDGTYEQYF. CDR3 in DNA: TGCAGCGTTGTAGGGGGCTTAGATGGCACCTACGAGCAGTACTTC. V usage is TRBV29-1 and J usage is TRBJ2-7, with 7 positions matching TRBD1. The germline CDR1 and CDR2 sequences are SQVTM and ANQGSEA. V was pared by 4 bases and J by 2 bases, with 11 bases of the junction left unmatched. The CDR3 sequence is 15 residues long.

This clonotype was picked up one time. The V gene is TRBV2, the J gene TRBJ1-4; D is ambiguous. The germline V and J ends were trimmed by 3 bases and 4 bases, with 9 bases remaining between them. The CDR3 runs to 14 residues. Germline CDR1 and CDR2: SNHLY and FYNNEI. This chain's CDR3 is CASSEFGNNEKLFF. CDR3 in DNA: TGTGCCAGCAGTGAGTTCGGTAATAATGAAAAACTGTTTTTT.

This chain links TRBV19 with TRBJ1-1; 7 bases match TRBD1. The CDR3 length is 17 residues. With V trimmed by 3 bases and J by 1 base, 11 bases remained unmatched. Germline lookup yields CDR1 LNHDA and CDR2 SQIVND (reference sequence). CDR3 bases: TGTGCCAGTAGTATCACAAGCCGGGGACAGAGGAACACTGAAGCTTTCTTT. This translates into CASSITSRGQRNTEAFF.

This clonotype has a count of ten or more. This chain uses TRBV9 with TRBJ1-2; D may be TRBD1 (6 bases). CDR1 SGDLS and CDR2 YYNGEE come from the germline V gene. The CDR3 consists of 15 residues. The V end lost 0 bases, the J end lost 7 bases, and 16 bases lay between the germline ends. The CDR3 reads CASSVDEGGLAGYTF. The DNA for the CDR3 is TGTGCCAGCAGCGTAGACGAGGGGGGATTAGCTGGCTACACCTTC.